This T cell receptor beta chain came from a study of blood T cell repertoires in COVID-19. In the study overall: The samples span acute and convalescent COVID-19 from the United States, Italy and Spain. T cells, B-cell-depleted T cells, or PBMCs supplied cDNA or gDNA.

The table lists this clone with a count of one. With V trimmed by 0 bases and J by 2 bases, 2 bases remained unmatched. The germline V gene encodes CDR1 SGHRS and CDR2 YFSETQ. The CDR3 spans 15 residues. Under the authors' procedure: By means of reference gene primer amplification, nucleated cell counts were estimated. Only in-frame clones appear in the TCRdb table, and some are missing; sequencing was by immunoSEQ multiplex PCR. From that table come the V and J calls and clone size; the DNA was used to work out D and trimming. The sample lists 29,000 or so clones, around 92% seen once, with 2% to 2.5% in the top ten.

The sample comprised peripheral blood. The TCR originated in a man aged 45-65 years with active COVID-19. V and J are TRBV5-1 and TRBJ2-1; 7 bases are a match to TRBD2. The CDR3 nucleotides are TGCGCCAGCAGCTTGGAGAGCGGGACCTACAATGAGCAGTTCTTC. As protein: CASSLESGTYNEQFF.